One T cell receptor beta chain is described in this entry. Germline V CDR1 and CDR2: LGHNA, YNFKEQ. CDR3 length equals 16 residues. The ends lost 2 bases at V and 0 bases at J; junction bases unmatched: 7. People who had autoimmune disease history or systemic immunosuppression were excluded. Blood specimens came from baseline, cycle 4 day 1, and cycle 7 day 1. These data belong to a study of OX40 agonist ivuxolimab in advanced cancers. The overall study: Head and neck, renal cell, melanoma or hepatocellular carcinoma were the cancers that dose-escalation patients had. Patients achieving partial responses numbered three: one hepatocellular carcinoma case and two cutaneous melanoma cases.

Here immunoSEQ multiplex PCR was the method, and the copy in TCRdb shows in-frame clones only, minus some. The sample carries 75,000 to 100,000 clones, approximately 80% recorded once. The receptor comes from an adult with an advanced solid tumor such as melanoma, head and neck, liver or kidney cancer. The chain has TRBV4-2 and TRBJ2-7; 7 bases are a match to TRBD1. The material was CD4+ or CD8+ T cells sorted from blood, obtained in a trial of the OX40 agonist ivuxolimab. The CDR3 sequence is CASSQTGQVSSYEQYF. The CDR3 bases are TGTGCCAGCAGCCAAACTGGACAGGTGAGCTCCTACGAGCAGTACTTC.